Following are 12 T cell receptor beta chains from one sample sequenced in a study of OX40 agonist ivuxolimab in advanced cancers. TCRdb's table, derived via immunoSEQ multiplex PCR, lists solely in-frame clones and lacks some. The repertoire includes roughly 35,000 clones, roughly four fifths of them detected once, and around a fifth sits in the top ten. The sample consisted of CD4+ or CD8+ T cells sorted from blood, taken in a trial of the OX40 agonist ivuxolimab. These receptors were taken from an adult with an advanced solid tumor such as melanoma, head and neck, liver or kidney cancer.

V gene TRBV6-5 combines with J gene TRBJ1-6; D may be TRBD1 (5 bases). CDR3 length: 13 amino acids. V lost 6 bases, J lost 9 bases, and 12 bases lay in between. Germline V gives CDR1 MNHEY, CDR2 SVGAGI. CDR3 in amino acids: CASSQGRGSPLHF. In DNA, the CDR3 is TGTGCCAGCAGCCAGGGAAGGGGTTCACCCCTCCACTTT.

The chain couples TRBV15 to TRBJ1-1; TRBD1 aligns across 7 bases. This CDR3 contains 13 residues. J gave up 0 bases and V 6 bases, and 1 base lay outside the gene matches. Germline CDR1 LNHNV, CDR2 YYDKDF (reference sequence). The DNA for the CDR3 is TGTGCCACCAGGGGGACAGTGAACACTGAAGCTTTCTTT. Its protein is CATRGTVNTEAFF.

The chain has TRBV27 and TRBJ2-3; TRBD1 matches 8 bases. Germline V CDR1 and CDR2: MNHEY, SMNVEV (reference sequence). Losses at the gene ends were 5 bases for V and 4 bases for J; bases not matched to a gene: 5. This CDR3 is built from 14 residues. Here the CDR3 reads CASSIGQGPDTQYF. CDR3 in DNA: TGTGCCAGCAGTATCGGACAGGGACCAGATACGCAGTATTTT.

The rearrangement joins TRBV7-3 to TRBJ2-3; 9 bases align to TRBD2. The CDR3 covers 15 residues. Germline V gene sequence: CDR1 SGHTA, CDR2 FQGTGA. Trimming took 8 bases from V and 3 from J; bases not matched to a gene: 9. The CDR3 DNA reads TGTGCCAGCTCCCTTATAGCGGGGGCAACAGATACGCAGTATTTT. The encoded protein is CASSLIAGATDTQYF.

V and J are TRBV9 and TRBJ2-1, with D uncertain. The V and J ends lost 3 bases and 7 bases respectively, with 8 bases between them. The CDR3 is 12 residues long. Germline assignment: CDR1 SGDLS and CDR2 YYNGEE. For the CDR3, the DNA is TGTGCCAGCAGCGCCGGAGAAAATGAGCAGTTCTTC. It is translated as CASSAGENEQFF.

The chain carries TRBV19 and TRBJ2-5; D may be TRBD1 (7 bases). The J call is uncertain, as TRBJ2-7 better fits the DNA end. This CDR3 spans 15 amino acids. From germline, CDR1 is LNHDA and CDR2 SQIVND (reference sequence). The CDR3 DNA sequence: TGTGCCACCGCGCGGGGTCAGGGGGACTCCTACGAGCAGTACTTC. It specifies CATARGQGDSYEQYF.

The chain couples TRBV4-1 to TRBJ1-3, with no clear D. This CDR3 has 15 amino acids. V shed 3 bases and J shed 2 bases, with 11 bases lying between them. From germline, CDR1 is MGHRA and CDR2 YSYEKL. CDR3 DNA sequence: TGCGCCAGCAGCCAGAGACACGGGACTGGAAACACCATATATTTT. This translates into CASSQRHGTGNTIYF.

V and J are TRBV27 and TRBJ1-2; D call uncertain. V lost 0 bases and J 5 bases, leaving 13 bases between the germline ends. This CDR3 region has 15 residues. CDR1 and CDR2 from the germline V gene are MNHEY and SMNVEV (reference sequence). The CDR3 spells CASSLSTIGRYGYTF. Written as DNA, the CDR3 is TGTGCCAGCAGTTTATCGACCATCGGAAGATATGGCTACACCTTC.

This clone was found once. The chain has TRBV5-1 and TRBJ2-7; the D is unclear. The CDR3 has 14 amino acids. Germline loops: CDR1 SGHRS, CDR2 YFSETQ. V lost 4 bases and J 3 bases, leaving 14 bases between the germline ends. The DNA for the CDR3 is TGCGCCAGCAGCACGGACCCATTTCGCTACGAGCAGTACTTC. Residues: CASSTDPFRYEQYF.

V gene TRBV4-1 combines with J gene TRBJ2-7, with 9 bases identical to TRBD1. The CDR3 runs to 16 residues. Looked up from germline, CDR1 is MGHRA and CDR2 is YSYEKL. V lost 4 bases, J lost 0 bases, and 7 bases stayed unmatched. This CDR3 reads CASSLSGTGSSYEQYF. The CDR3 DNA reads TGCGCCAGCAGCCTTTCCGGGACAGGGAGCTCCTACGAGCAGTACTTC.

This chain connects TRBV19 to TRBJ1-4, with a weak D call TRBD1 (5 bases). Trimming removed 0 bases from V and 0 bases from J, with 14 bases in between. The CDR3 length is 18 residues. From germline, CDR1 is LNHDA and CDR2 SQIVND (reference sequence). The CDR3 loop reads CASSIDHGTVATNEKLFF. The CDR3 DNA follows: TGTGCCAGTAGTATAGACCACGGGACGGTTGCAACTAATGAAAAACTGTTTTTT. Full variable domain (remainder filled in from reference TRBV19 and TRBJ1-4): DGGITQSPKYLFRKEGQNVTLSCEQNLNHDAMYWYRQDPGQGLRLIYYSQIVNDFQKGDIAEGYSVSREKKESFPLTVTSAQKNPTAFYLCASSIDHGTVATNEKLFFGSGTQLSVL.

The J gene is TRBJ1-1, the V gene TRBV2; D is possibly TRBD1 (6 bases). The V gene lost 6 bases and the J gene lost 5 bases, with 13 bases spanning the gap. This CDR3 is 13 amino acids long. Germline CDR1 reads SNHLY; CDR2 reads FYNNEI. CDR3 bases: TGTGCCAGCAGGGCAGGGGAGGGTACTGAAGCTTTCTTT. It yields the protein CASRAGEGTEAFF.